This T cell receptor (beta chain) appears in the sequencing data of a study of graft-versus-host responses after intestinal transplantation. Study context: Anti-thymocyte globulin induction was given to all recipients, followed by tacrolimus and steroids for around three years.

TCRdb's table, derived via immunoSEQ multiplex PCR, lists solely in-frame clones and lacks some. The table lists 77,000 or so clones, about 92% of them singletons. The CDR3 extends over 17 amino acids. In germline, CDR1 is LNHDA, CDR2 SQIVND (reference sequence). Trimming took 5 bases from V and 5 from J, leaving 21 bases between them. This specimen consisted of PBMCs, obtained 98 days after intestinal transplantation. This rearrangement joins TRBV19 to TRBJ1-4; weak D call: TRBD1 (6 bases). This receptor was identified in a human patient who received an intestinal transplant, so some T cells may come from the graft donor. The CDR3 region has the DNA TGTGCCAGTAGTCGGTCCACCGGGACACTATTAAATGAAAAACTGTTTTTT. Protein: CASSRSTGTLLNEKLFF.